These T cell receptor beta chains were read from a single sample in a study of T-cell reconstitution after alpha-beta-depleted transplantation in children. TCRdb independently ran MiXCR on the PCR reads; one entry per CDR3 protein. The sample lists 400,000 to 450,000 distinct CDR3 sequences, 43% occurring once. This sample comprised PBMCs, obtained before TCRalphabeta/CD19-depleted stem cell transplant. Source of these receptors: a girl aged 2 to 9 with aplastic anemia, due to receive a stem cell transplant. Both conserved end residues are part of each CDR3. The order of the fields is J gene, V gene, CDR3 protein.

TRBJ2-7 | TRBV6-5 | CASSSRTGFEQYF
TRBJ2-1 | TRBV12-3/TRBV12-4 | CASSSSGAPYNEQFF
TRBJ2-1 | TRBV6-4 | CASSAVGGLAAYNEQFF
TRBJ2-7 | TRBV25-1 | CASSEIGTGDSYEQYF
TRBJ2-1 | TRBV29-1 | CSVPRGTYNEQFF
TRBJ2-1 | TRBV27 | CASRQGAVSEQFF
TRBJ1-5 | TRBV28 | CASTPGQINQPQHF
TRBJ1-3 | TRBV12-3/TRBV12-4 | CASNPGTGGNTIYF
TRBJ2-6 | TRBV27 | CASSFGRGTGANVLTF
TRBJ1-2 | TRBV12-3/TRBV12-4 | CASRTGGNYGYTF
TRBJ2-1 | TRBV7-2 | CASSPDGSYNEQFF